A selection of T cell receptor beta chains follows, all from one sample in a study of T cells after yellow fever vaccination. Via MiXCR, TCRdb re-called the 5' RACE reads, giving one row per CDR3 protein. Counted here are about 320,000 distinct CDR3 sequences, around 4.5% occurring once; the ten biggest clones make up roughly a fifth. The sequencing here drew on PBMCs, taken 15 days after the yellow fever booster vaccination. These receptors all come from a man aged 18 to 29 who received the YFV17D yellow fever vaccine. CDR3s include the opening cysteine and the closing phenylalanine or tryptophan. The D gene is left open where the match is weak. Size tells how often a clone was seen (once, few, many) or the class of an expanded clone, and some rows leave it out.

NA,TRBV9,few,TRBJ2-2,CASSVGVGGVNTGELFF
NA,TRBV20-1,few,TRBJ1-1,CSHWRDTEAFF
TRBD1,TRBV2,few,TRBJ2-6,CAVSGTGVSGANVLTF
TRBD2,TRBV13,many,TRBJ2-3,CASSLEGLTTDTQYF
TRBD2,TRBV20-1,few,TRBJ2-1,CSARTSGGRSYNEQFF
TRBD1,TRBV5-1,NA,TRBJ2-2,CASSPWDSTGELFF
NA,TRBV7-9,NA,TRBJ2-3,CASSWAGAWGTDTQYF
TRBD1,TRBV7-6,NA,TRBJ2-3,CASSPQIGGRTDTQYF
NA,TRBV12-3/TRBV12-4,NA,TRBJ1-1,CASSLARDQEAFF
TRBD2,TRBV7-7,many,TRBJ2-2,CASSLAGTNTGELFF
NA,TRBV18,many,TRBJ1-1,CASSPRADMNTEAFF
NA,TRBV24-1,NA,TRBJ2-3,CATSDGPRSDSTDTQYF
NA,TRBV5-1,many,TRBJ2-5,CASSLVQGRGQETQYF
NA,TRBV4-3,many,TRBJ1-4,CASSQARFEKLFF
NA,TRBV7-2,few,TRBJ1-6,CASSSGLEITYNSPLHF
TRBD2,TRBV10-3,few,TRBJ2-1,CAINPGTSGTKQFF